The rows below give T cell receptor beta chains drawn from one sample of a study of spatial heterogeneity in lung cancer. Each CDR3 protein is one row after TCRdb ran MiXCR on the 5' RACE reads. The data contain about 27,000 distinct CDR3 sequences, 7.1% of them seen just once; the ten biggest clones take up 24%. Sample: lung tumor tissue, taken at surgery. The receptor source for this set is a male donor with early-stage non-small cell lung cancer. The CDR3 runs from the conserved cysteine through the conserved F or W. A D gene is named only where the DNA matches it firmly. Clone size is stated in some rows and not others, as once, few, many or a class when expanded.

d_gene,v_gene,abundance,j_gene,CDR3nt,CDR3aa
.,TRBV7-2,many,TRBJ2-6,TGTGCCAGCAGCTTAGATTCTGGTTGGCGACACGGGGCCAACGTCCTGACTTTC,CASSLDSGWRHGANVLTF
.,TRBV28,many,TRBJ2-6,TGTGCCAGCAAAGCAGGAGCCTCTGGGGCCAACGTCCTGACTTTC,CASKAGASGANVLTF
TRBD1,TRBV10-3,.,TRBJ1-1,TGTGCCATCAAGGGGGGACAGGGGTCACAAGCTTTCTTT,CAIKGGQGSQAFF
TRBD1,TRBV18,few,TRBJ1-5,TGTGCCAGCTCACCAGGCCGGGACAGGTATAATAGCAATCAGCCCCAGCATTTT,CASSPGRDRYNSNQPQHF
.,TRBV20-1,few,TRBJ1-5,TGCAGTGCGCGGGTAGGGAGGAGCAATCAGCCCCAGCATTTT,CSARVGRSNQPQHF
.,TRBV28,many,TRBJ2-2,TGTGCCAGCGGGGGTTTTTACACCGGGGAGCTGTTTTTT,CASGGFYTGELFF
.,TRBV7-2,few,TRBJ2-5,TGTGCCAGCAGCTTAGAGTACCAAGAGACCCAGTACTTC,CASSLEYQETQYF
.,TRBV20-1,many,TRBJ2-4,TGCAGTGCCGCCCAGGGTGGTGGAAACATTCAGTACTTC,CSAAQGGGNIQYF
.,TRBV7-9,many,TRBJ2-5,TGTGCCAGCAGCAGCCGGGAAAGAGAGACCCAGTACTTC,CASSSRERETQYF
.,TRBV7-2,few,TRBJ2-7,TGTGCCAGCAGCTACAGAGACAGCTACGAGCAGTACTTC,CASSYRDSYEQYF
.,TRBV5-1,.,TRBJ2-4,TGCGCCAGCAGCCCACTGGGGACGTTAAACATTCAGTACTTC,CASSPLGTLNIQYF
.,TRBV12-3/TRBV12-4,many,TRBJ1-5,TGTGCCAGCAATGCAGAGCAGGGACAGCCCCAGCATTTT,CASNAEQGQPQHF
.,TRBV3-1,many,TRBJ2-7,TGTGCCAGCAGCTACGGACAGACTCTACGGGAGCAGTACTTC,CASSYGQTLREQYF
.,TRBV20-1,many,TRBJ2-2,TGCAGTGCTATTTCCGGGGGGAACACCGGGGAGCTGTTTTTT,CSAISGGNTGELFF
.,TRBV10-2,medium-sized,TRBJ2-7,TGCGCCAGCAGTGACACGGGGACTTCCGACGAGCAGTACTTC,CASSDTGTSDEQYF